This T cell receptor beta chain came from a study of blood T cell repertoires in COVID-19. As for the study in general: The United States, Italy and Spain supplied acute and convalescent COVID-19 samples.

V was shortened by 6 bases and J by 4 bases, with 15 bases between the two germline ends. CDR3 length: 14 amino acids. Germline CDR1 reads MDHEN; CDR2 reads SYDVKM. TCRdb's table, derived via immunoSEQ multiplex PCR, lists solely in-frame clones and lacks some. The profile shows fewer than 350,000 clones, 80% to 95% of them singletons. This chain links TRBV28 with TRBJ1-2, with a possible D match to TRBD1 (5 bases). Material: peripheral blood. The sequence derives from a woman younger than 45 with COVID-19, enrolled during active disease. CDR3 amino acids: CASRTVDYTYGYTF. CDR3 bases: TGTGCCAGCAGGACAGTGGACTATACCTATGGCTACACCTTC.